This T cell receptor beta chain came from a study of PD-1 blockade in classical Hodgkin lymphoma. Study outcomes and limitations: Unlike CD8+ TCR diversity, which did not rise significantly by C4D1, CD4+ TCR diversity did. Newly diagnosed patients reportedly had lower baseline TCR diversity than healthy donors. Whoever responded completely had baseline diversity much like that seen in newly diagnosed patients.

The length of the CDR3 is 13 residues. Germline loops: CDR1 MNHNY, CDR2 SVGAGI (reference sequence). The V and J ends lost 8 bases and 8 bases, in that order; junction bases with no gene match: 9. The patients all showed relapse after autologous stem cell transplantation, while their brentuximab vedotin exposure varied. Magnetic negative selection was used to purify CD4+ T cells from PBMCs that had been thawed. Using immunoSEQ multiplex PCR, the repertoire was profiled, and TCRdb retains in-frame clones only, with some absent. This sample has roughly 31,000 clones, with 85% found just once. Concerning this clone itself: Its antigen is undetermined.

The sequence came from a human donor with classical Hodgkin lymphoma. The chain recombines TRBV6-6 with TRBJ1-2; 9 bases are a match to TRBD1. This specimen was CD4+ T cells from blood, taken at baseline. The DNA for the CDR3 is TGTGCCAGCGGACCTCCGGGACAGGGAGGCTACACCTTC. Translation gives CASGPPGQGGYTF.